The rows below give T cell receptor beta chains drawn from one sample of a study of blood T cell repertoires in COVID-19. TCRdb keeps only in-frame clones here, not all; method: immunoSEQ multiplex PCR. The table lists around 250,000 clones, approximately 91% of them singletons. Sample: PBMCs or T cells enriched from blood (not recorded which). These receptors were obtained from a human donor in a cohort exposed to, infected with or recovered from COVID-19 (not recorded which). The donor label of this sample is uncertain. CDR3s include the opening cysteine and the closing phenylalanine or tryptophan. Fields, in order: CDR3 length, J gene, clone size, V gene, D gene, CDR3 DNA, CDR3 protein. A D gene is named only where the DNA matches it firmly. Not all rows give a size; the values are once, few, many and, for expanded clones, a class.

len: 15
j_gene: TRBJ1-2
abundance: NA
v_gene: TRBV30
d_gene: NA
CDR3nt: TGTGCCTGGAGTGTAGAGGGAATAGCTAACTATGGCTACACCTTC
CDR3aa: CAWSVEGIANYGYTF

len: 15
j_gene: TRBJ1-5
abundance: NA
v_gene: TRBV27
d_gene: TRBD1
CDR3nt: TGTGCCAGCAGCCCGGACAGGTCCATTTCGGGGCCCCAGCATTTT
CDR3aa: CASSPDRSISGPQHF

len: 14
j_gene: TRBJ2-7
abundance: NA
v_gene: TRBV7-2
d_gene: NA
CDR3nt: TGTGCCAGCAGCTCAACGGAGGCCCCCCTCTGGCAGTACTTC
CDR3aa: CASSSTEAPLWQYF

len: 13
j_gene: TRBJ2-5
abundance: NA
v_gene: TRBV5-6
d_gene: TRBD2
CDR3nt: TGTGCCAGCAGCTGGACGGGGGGGGAGACCCAGTACTTC
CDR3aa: CASSWTGGETQYF

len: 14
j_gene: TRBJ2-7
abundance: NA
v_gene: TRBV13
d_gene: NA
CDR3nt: TGTGCCAGCAGCCTTAGGGACTTCTCCTACGAGCAGTACTTC
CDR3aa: CASSLRDFSYEQYF

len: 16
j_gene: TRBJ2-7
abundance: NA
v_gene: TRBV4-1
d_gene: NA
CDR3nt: TGCGCCAGCAGCCCTCAGCTGGGCAGGGGCACCTACGAGCAGTACTTC
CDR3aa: CASSPQLGRGTYEQYF

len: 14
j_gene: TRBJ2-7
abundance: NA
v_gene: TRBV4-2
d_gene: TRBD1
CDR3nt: TGTGCCAGCAGCCAAAGGACAGGGGAGCCCGAGCAGTACTTC
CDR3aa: CASSQRTGEPEQYF

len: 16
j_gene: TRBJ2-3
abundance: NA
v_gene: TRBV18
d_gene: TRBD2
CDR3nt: TGTGCCAGCTCCTTAATAGCGGGGGGCCCCCAGGATACGCAGTATTTT
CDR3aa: CASSLIAGGPQDTQYF

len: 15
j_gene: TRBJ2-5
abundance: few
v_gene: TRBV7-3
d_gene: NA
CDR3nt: TGTGCCAGCAGCTTAAGGGTCAGGGCCCAAGAGACCCAGTACTTC
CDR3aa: CASSLRVRAQETQYF

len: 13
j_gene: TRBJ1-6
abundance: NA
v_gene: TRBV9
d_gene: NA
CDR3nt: TGTGCCAGCAGCGCAGGGTTTGATTCACCCCTCCACTTT
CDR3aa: CASSAGFDSPLHF

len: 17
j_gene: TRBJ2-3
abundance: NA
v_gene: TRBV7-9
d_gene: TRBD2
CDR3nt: TGTGCCAGCAGCTTAGCTGTGGGGCTAGCGGGGACAGATACGCAGTATTTT
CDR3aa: CASSLAVGLAGTDTQYF

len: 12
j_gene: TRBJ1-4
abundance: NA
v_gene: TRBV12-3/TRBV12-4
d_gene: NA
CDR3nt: TGTGCCAGCATGAGGACTAATGAAAAACTGTTTTTT
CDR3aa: CASMRTNEKLFF

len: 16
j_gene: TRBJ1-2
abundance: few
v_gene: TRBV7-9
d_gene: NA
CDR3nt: TGTGCCAGCAGCAAAGGGGACACAGGAATCAACTATGGCTACACCTTC
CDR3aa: CASSKGDTGINYGYTF

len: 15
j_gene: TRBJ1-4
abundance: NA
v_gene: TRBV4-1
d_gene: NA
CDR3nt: TGCGCCAGCAGCCAACTGCCAGGTGGCAATGAAAAACTGTTTTTT
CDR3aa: CASSQLPGGNEKLFF

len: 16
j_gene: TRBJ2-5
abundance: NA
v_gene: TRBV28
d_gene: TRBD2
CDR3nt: TGTGCCAGCAGTCCCTCGGGACTAGCGGGGGTGAAGACCCAGTACTTC
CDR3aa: CASSPSGLAGVKTQYF

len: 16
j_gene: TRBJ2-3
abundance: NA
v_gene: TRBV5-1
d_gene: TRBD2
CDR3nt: TGCGCCAGCAGCTTCACTAGCGGGGGAGGCACAGATACGCAGTATTTT
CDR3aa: CASSFTSGGGTDTQYF

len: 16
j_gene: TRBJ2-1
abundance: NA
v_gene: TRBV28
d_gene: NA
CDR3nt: TGTGCCAGCAGTTTAGAAGCGGGTTACTCCTACAATGAGCAGTTCTTC
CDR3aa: CASSLEAGYSYNEQFF

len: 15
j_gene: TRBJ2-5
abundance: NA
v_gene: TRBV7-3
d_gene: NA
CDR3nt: TGTGCCAGCAGCTTACGTGGCAGGGAAGGAGAGACCCAGTACTTC
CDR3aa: CASSLRGREGETQYF

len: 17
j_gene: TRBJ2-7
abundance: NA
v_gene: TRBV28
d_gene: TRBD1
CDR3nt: TGTGCCAGCAGTTCGTTAACCGGGACAGGGGATCCCTACGAGCAGTACTTC
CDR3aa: CASSSLTGTGDPYEQYF

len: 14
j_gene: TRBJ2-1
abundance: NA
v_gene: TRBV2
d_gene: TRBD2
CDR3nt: TGTGCCAGCTTTGGGGGGGAGACCTACAATGAGCAGTTCTTC
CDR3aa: CASFGGETYNEQFF

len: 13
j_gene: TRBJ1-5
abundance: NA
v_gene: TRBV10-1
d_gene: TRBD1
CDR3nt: TGCGCCAGCAGCCCGGGACAGAACCAGCCCCAGCATTTT
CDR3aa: CASSPGQNQPQHF

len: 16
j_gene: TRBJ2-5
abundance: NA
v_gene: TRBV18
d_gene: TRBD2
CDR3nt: TGTGCCAGCTCACCAAAGGCTAAAGCGGGGCAAGAGACCCAGTACTTC
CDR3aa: CASSPKAKAGQETQYF

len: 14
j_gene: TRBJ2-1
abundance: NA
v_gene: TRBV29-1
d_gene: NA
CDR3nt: TGCAGCGTACGCGGGACTCTTCGAGATAATGAGCAGTTCTTC
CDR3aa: CSVRGTLRDNEQFF

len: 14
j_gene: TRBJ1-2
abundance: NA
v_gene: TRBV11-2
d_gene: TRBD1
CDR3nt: TGTGCCAGCAGCCCTATGGACAGGGATTATGGCTACACCTTC
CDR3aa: CASSPMDRDYGYTF

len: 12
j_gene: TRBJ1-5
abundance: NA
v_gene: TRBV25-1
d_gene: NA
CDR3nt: TGTGCCAGCAGTGAGCTAAATCAGCCCCAGCATTTT
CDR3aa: CASSELNQPQHF

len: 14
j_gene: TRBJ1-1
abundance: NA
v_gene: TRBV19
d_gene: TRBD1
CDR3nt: TGTGCCAGTAGCAGACAGGGGGGGGACACTGAAGCTTTCTTT
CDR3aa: CASSRQGGDTEAFF

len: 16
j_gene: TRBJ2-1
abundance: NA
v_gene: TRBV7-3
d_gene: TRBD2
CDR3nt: TGTGCCAGCAGCTTAGGTGGACTAGCGGGGGGGAATGAGCAGTTCTTC
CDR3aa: CASSLGGLAGGNEQFF

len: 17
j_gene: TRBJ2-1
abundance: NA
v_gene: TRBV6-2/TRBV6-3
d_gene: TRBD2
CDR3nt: TGTGCCAGCAGTTACTCTGGACTAGCGGGGGGGCCGGGTGAGCAGTTCTTC
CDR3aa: CASSYSGLAGGPGEQFF

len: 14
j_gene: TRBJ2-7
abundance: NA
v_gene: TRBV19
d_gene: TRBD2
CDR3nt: TGTGCCAGTAGTTACCGGACTAGCGGGTACGAGCAGTACTTC
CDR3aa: CASSYRTSGYEQYF